The clone carrying this T cell receptor beta chain appeared once. The CDR3 has 16 amino acids. The ends were cut back, 3 bases at V and 5 bases at J, with 15 bases in the middle. Per germline, CDR1 SGDLS and CDR2 YYNGEE. This sample is part of a study of OX40 agonist ivuxolimab in advanced cancers. Only in-frame clones appear in the TCRdb table, and some are missing; sequencing was by immunoSEQ multiplex PCR. The sample holds 70,000 or so clones, around 80% seen once. This specimen consisted of CD4+ or CD8+ T cells sorted from blood, obtained in a trial of the OX40 agonist ivuxolimab. The J gene is TRBJ1-6, the V gene TRBV9, with D possibly TRBD1 on 5 matching bases. This TCR came from an adult with an advanced solid tumor such as melanoma, head and neck, liver or kidney cancer. The DNA for the CDR3 is TGTGCCAGCAGCGCCTATCACGGGGCCCATAATTCACCCCTCCACTTT. Protein: CASSAYHGAHNSPLHF.